This section outlines one TCR beta chain sequence together with its context. This entry belongs to a study of blood T cell repertoires in COVID-19. Study details: The United States, Italy and Spain provided the acute and convalescent COVID-19 samples.

Original handling: Nucleated cell counts were estimated from reference gene primer amplification. Libraries were prepared by immunoSEQ multiplex PCR; TCRdb keeps only in-frame clonotypes and omits some of them. D and trimming come from the DNA, and the V and J calls and clone size come from that table. This sample has about 240,000 clones, with approximately 80% found just once. V dropped 3 bases and J dropped 6; count of bases not matched to a gene: 14. The CDR3 runs 17 residues. Germline values: CDR1 KGHSH, CDR2 LQKENI. The material sequenced was peripheral blood. The TCR was taken from a woman over 75 with acute or convalescent COVID-19. The chain combines TRBV18 with TRBJ1-2; TRBD1 agrees at 9 bases. The CDR3 bases are TGTGCCAGCTCACCCCAGACAGGGGGAAAGGGTATTCATGGCTACACCTTC. It encodes CASSPQTGGKGIHGYTF.